Below, one T cell receptor beta chain is given with its context. CDR3 length equals 18 residues. Germline-derived CDR1 and CDR2 are MDHEN and SYDVKM. With 1 base clipped from V and 2 bases from J, the junction kept 13 bases outside the gene matches. The data were obtained in a study of resident and recirculating memory T cells in vitiligo. Study background: Samples were epidermis from two lesional and two nonlesional sites, plus PBMCs.

Measured with immunoSEQ multiplex PCR; TCRdb has only the in-frame clones, and not every one. Among 72,000 or so clones listed, 90% to 95% were seen once. Sequences were obtained from blood. The chain carries TRBV28 and TRBJ2-5; 7 bases line up with TRBD1. The sequence was collected from a male donor with vitiligo. The CDR3 here is CASSLFSWAGTEQETQYF. The CDR3 region has the DNA TGTGCCAGCAGTTTATTTTCTTGGGCCGGGACAGAACAAGAGACCCAGTACTTC.